This TCR beta chain is drawn from a study of identifying expanded T cells in peripheral blood. Points from the study as a whole: Roughly 1.1 clones differed between technical replicates, versus around 15 and 18 over time. Variance in clone template counts between approximately two-week samples significantly increased with total template count across all healthy donors.

The repertoire was sequenced with immunoSEQ multiplex PCR; TCRdb's copy has only in-frame clones and lacks some. The data contain about 58,000 clones, around 86% of them seen just once; the ten biggest clones take up 17%. A remark on this clone: The antigen is not known.

The CDR3 spans 15 residues. The germline V gene has CDR1 LNHDA and CDR2 SQIVND (reference sequence). Deletions cut 6 bases from V and 0 bases from J, with 12 bases between. During the collection period, no donor immune events like infections were recorded. This rearrangement joins TRBV19 to TRBJ2-1; weak D call: TRBD2 (5 bases). The source is a person between 18 and 70 years old in good health. The sample comprised blood. CDR3 region: CASSKADSSYNEQFF. CDR3 nucleotide sequence: TGTGCCAGTAGCAAAGCGGATAGCTCCTACAATGAGCAGTTCTTC.